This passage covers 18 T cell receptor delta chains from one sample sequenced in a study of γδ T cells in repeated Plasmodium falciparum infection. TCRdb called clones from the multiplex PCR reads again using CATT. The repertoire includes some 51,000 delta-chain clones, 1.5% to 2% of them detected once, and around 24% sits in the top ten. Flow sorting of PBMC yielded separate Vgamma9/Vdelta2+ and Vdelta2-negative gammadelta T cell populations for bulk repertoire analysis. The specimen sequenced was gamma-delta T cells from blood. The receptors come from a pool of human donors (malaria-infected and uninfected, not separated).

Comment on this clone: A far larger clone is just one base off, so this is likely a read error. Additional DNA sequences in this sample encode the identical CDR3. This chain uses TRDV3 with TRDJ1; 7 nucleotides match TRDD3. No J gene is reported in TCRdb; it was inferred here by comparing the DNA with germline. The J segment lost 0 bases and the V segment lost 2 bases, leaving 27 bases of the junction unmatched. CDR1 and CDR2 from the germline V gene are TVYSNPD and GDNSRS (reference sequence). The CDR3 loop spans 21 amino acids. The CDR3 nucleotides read TGTGCCTTTTCCGTCCTCTTTTACTGGGGAATACGCGAGTCTTACACCGATAAACTCATCTTT. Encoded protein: CAFSVLFYWGIRESYTDKLIF.

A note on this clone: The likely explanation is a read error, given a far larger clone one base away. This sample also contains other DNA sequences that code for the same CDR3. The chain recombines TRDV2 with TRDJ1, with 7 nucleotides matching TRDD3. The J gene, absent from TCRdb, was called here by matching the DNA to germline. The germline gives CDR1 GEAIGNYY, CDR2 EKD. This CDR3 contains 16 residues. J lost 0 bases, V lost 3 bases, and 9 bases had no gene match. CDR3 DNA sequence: TGTGCCTGTGACTTACTAGGGGATAGGTACACCGATAAACTCATCTTT. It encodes CACDLLGDRYTDKLIF.

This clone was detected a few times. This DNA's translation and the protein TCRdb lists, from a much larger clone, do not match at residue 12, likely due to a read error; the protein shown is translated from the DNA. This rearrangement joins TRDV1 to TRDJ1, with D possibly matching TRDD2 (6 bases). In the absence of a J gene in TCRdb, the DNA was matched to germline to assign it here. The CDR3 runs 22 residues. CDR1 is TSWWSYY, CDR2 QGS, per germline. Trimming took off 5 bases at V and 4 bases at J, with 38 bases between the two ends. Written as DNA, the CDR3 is TGTGCTCTTGGGCCCGCCCTCTTCCTCGGACTACCGGGGACGCCGGGGGGCGATAAACTCATCTTT. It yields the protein CALGPALFLGLPGTPGGDKLIF.

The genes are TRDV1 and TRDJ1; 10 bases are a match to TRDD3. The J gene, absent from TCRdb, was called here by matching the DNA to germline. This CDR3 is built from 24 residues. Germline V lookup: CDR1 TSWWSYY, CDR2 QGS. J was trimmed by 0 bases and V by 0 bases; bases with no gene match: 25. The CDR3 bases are TGTGCTCTTGGGGAACTAGGTTCTTTCCCTTCGTTCGTACTGGGGGATGGATACACCGATAAACTCATCTTT. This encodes CALGELGSFPSFVLGDGYTDKLIF.

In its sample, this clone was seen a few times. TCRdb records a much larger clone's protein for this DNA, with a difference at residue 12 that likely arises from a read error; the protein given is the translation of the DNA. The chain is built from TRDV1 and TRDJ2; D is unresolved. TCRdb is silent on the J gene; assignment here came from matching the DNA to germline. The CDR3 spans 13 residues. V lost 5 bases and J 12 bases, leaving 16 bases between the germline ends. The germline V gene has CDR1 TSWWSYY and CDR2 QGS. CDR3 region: CALGRLRPDKLFF. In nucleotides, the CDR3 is TGTGCTCTTGGGCGCCTAAGGCCCGATAAACTCTTCTTT.

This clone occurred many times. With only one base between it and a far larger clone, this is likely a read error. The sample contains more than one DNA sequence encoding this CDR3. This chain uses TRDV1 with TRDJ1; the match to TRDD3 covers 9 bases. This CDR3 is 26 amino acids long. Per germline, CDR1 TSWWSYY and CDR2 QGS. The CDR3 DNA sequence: TGTGCTCTCGGGGAATCACGGCCTTCCTTATCCGACTGGGGGACTCCTTTTTACATTTTGACCGATAAACTCATCTTT. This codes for CALGESRPSLSDWGTPFYILTDKLIF.

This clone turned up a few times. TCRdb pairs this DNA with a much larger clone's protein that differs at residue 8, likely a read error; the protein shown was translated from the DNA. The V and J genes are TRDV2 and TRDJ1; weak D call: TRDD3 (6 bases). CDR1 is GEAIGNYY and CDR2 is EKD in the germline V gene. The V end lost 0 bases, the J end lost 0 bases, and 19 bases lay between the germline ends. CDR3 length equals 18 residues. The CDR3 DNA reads TGTGCCTGTGACACCCTAAGTCCTGGGGAACAGTACACCGATAAACTCATCTTT. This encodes CACDTLSPGEQYTDKLIF.

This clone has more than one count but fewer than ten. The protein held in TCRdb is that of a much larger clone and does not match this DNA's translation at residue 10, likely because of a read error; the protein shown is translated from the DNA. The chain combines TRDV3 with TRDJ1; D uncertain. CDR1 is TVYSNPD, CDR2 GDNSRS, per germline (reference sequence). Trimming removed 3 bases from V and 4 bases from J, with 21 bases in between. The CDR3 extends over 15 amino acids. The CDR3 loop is CAFPYFAYYIDKLIF. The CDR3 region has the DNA TGTGCCTTCCCATACTTTGCTTATTACATCGATAAACTCATCTTT.

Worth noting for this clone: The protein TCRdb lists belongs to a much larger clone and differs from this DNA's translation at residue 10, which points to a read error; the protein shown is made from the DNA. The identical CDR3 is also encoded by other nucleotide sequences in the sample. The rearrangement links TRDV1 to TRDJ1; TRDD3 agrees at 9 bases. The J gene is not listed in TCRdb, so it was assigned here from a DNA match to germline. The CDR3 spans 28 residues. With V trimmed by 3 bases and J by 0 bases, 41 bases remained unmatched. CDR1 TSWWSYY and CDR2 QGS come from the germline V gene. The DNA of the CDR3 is TGTGCTCTTGGGGACTGGGGGAATAACTTACCTCTTGAGTGGGGGATAAGACCTGCTGGTCTGTACACCGATAAACTCATCTTT. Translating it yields CALGDWGNNLPLEWGIRPAGLYTDKLIF.

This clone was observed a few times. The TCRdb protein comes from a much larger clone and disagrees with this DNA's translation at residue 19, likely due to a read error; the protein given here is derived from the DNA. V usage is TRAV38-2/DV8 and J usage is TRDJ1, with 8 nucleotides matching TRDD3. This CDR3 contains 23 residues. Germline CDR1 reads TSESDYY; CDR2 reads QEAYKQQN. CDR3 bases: TGTGCTTATAGGAGCCGCCGACCCCAAACCGCCCGGGGATACACCGAGTACACCAATAAACTCATCTTT. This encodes CAYRSRRPQTARGYTEYTNKLIF.

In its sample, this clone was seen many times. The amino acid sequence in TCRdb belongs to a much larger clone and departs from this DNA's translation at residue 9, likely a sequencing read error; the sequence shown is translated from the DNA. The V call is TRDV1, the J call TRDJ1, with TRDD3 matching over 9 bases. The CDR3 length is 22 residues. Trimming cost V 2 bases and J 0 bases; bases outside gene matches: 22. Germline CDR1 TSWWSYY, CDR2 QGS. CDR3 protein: CALGENQFEYWGTPLYTDKLIF. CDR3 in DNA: TGTGCTCTTGGGGAAAACCAATTCGAGTACTGGGGGACACCTCTGTACACCGATAAACTCATCTTT.

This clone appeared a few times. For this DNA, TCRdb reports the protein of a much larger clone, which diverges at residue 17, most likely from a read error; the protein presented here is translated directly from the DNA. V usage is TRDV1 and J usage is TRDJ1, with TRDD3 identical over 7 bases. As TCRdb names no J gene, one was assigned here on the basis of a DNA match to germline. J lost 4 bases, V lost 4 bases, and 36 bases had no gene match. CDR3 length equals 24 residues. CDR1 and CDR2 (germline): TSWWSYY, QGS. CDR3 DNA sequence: TGTGCTCTTGGGGCCACTCAGGTCTACGAGGGGGATTCAGTTCGGCTTTTGGTAAACGATAAACTCATCTTT. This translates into CALGATQVYEGDSVRLLVNDKLIF.

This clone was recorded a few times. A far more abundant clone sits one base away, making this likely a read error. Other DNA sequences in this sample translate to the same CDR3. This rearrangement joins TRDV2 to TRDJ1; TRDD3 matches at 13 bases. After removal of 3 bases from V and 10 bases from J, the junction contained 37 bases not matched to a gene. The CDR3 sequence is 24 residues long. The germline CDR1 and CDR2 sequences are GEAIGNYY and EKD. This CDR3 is CACDRLPVLGDTHSVVLGDPRLIF. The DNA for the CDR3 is TGTGCCTGTGACCGACTCCCGGTACTGGGGGATACGCACAGTGTTGTACTGGGGGATCCTAGACTCATCTTT.

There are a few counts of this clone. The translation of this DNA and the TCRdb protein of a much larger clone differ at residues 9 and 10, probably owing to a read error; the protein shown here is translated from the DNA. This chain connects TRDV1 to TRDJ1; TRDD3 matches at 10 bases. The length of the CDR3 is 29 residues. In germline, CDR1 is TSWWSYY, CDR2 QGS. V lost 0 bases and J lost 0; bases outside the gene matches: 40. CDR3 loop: CALGELHFTSLQFLRGIRTATGYTDKLIF. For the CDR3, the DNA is TGTGCTCTTGGGGAACTCCACTTCACCTCCCTACAGTTTTTGAGGGGGATACGCACAGCTACGGGGTACACCGATAAACTCATCTTT.

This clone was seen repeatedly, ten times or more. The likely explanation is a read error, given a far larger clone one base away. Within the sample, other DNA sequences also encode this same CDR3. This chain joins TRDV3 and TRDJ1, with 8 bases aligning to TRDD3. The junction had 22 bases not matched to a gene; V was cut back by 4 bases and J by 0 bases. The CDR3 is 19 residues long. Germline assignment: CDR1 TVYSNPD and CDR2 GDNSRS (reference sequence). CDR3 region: CASFLPPHGDTGYTDKLIF. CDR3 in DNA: TGTGCCTCCTTTCTTCCCCCACACGGGGATACTGGGTACACCGATAAACTCATCTTT.

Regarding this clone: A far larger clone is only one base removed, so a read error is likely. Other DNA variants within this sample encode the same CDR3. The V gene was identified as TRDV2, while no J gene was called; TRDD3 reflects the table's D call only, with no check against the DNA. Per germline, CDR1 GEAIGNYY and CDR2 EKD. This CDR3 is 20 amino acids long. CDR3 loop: CACDRLLGDSLDRHTDKLIF. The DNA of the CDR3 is TGTGCCTGTGACAGACTGCTGGGGGATTCGCTAGACCGACACACCGATAAACTCATTTTT.

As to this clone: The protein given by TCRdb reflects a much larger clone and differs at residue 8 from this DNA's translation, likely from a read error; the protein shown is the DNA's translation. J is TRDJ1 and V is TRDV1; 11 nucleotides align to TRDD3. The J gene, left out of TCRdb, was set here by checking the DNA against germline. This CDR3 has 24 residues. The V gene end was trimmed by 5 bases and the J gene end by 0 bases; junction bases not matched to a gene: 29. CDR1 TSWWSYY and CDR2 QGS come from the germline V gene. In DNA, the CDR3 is TGTGCTCTTGGGCACTACATATCCGTTTTCGACTGGGGGATAGTGGACCTGTACACCGATAAACTCATCTTT. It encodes CALGHYISVFDWGIVDLYTDKLIF.

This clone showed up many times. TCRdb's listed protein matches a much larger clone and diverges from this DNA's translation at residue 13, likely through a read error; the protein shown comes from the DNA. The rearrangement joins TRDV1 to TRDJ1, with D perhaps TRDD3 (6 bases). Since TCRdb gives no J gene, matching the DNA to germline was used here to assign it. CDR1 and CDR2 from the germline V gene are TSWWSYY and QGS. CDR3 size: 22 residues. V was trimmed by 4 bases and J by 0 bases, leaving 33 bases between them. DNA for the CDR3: TGTGCTCTTGGGGCTCCTATCCACCGAGTCCCGTACCGGGGGAAGTACACCGATAAACTCATCTTT. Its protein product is CALGAPIHRVPYRGKYTDKLIF.